The subject of this entry is one T cell receptor beta chain. The data belong to a study of CD8 T cells in Susac syndrome. While serving as controls, healthy donors were matched for age and sex. Looked up from germline, CDR1 is LGHNT and CDR2 is FRNRAP. The CDR3 spans 13 residues. After extraction with the RNeasy kit, 0.5 to 1 ug of the RNA was reverse transcribed using random hexamers. One entry per CDR3 protein results from TCRdb running MiXCR on the immunoSEQ multiplex PCR reads. Of around 45,000 distinct CDR3 sequences in the sample, about 91% were seen once. The TCR was taken from a human donor in good health. The material sequenced was CD8+ T cells from PBMCs. This rearrangement joins TRBV12-5 to TRBJ2-7; D remains unclear. CDR3 protein: CASAGSLSYEQYF. In DNA, the CDR3 is TGTGCAAGCGCCGGGTCCCTCTCCTACGAGCAGTACTTC.